Sequencing of this T cell receptor beta chain was carried out in a study of blood T cell repertoires in COVID-19. This clone was observed a few times. Only in-frame clones appear in the TCRdb table, and some are missing; sequencing was by immunoSEQ multiplex PCR. Of 200,000 to 250,000 clones detected, around 80% appear once; the ten largest clones hold about 7%. Sequencing was carried out using peripheral blood. This clonotype originated in a woman in her seventies with acute or convalescent COVID-19.

CDR3 region: CASSPGLFYGYTF. The CDR3 DNA sequence: TGCGCCAGCAGCCCGGGTCTTTTCTATGGCTACACCTTC. This chain links TRBV5-1 with TRBJ1-2; D unresolved. Germline CDR1 reads SGHRS; CDR2 reads YFSETQ. Deletions cut 4 bases from V and 4 bases from J, with 11 bases between. CDR3 length: 13 amino acids.